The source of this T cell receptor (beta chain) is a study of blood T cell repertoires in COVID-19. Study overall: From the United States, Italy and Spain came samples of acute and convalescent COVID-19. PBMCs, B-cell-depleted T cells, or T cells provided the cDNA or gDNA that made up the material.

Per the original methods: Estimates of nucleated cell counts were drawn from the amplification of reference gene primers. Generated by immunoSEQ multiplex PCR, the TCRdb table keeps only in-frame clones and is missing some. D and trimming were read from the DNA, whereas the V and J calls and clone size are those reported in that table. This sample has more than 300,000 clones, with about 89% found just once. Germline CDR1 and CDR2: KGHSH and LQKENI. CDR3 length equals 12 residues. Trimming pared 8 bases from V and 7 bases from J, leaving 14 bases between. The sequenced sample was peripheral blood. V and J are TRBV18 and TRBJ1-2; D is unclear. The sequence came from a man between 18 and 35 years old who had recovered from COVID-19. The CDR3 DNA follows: TGTGCCAGCCCACTGACTTTAGGTGGCTACACCTTC. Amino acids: CASPLTLGGYTF.